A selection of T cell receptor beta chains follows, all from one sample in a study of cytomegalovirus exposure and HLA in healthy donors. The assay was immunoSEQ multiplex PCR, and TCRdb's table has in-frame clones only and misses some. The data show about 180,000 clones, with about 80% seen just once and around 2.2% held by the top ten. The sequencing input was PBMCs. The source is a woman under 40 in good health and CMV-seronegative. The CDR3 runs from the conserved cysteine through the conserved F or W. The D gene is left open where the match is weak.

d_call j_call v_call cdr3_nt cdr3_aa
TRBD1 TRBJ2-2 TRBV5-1 TGCGCCAGCAGCCCTTACACCCAGACAGGGATCACCGGGGAGCTGTTTTTT CASSPYTQTGITGELFF
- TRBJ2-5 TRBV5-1 TGCGCCAGCAGGGTGAGTGCCCCGATGGAGACCCAGTACTTC CASRVSAPMETQYF
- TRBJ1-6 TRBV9 TGTGCCAGCAGCGAGAGGACAGAAACGAATTCACCCCTCCACTTT CASSERTETNSPLHF
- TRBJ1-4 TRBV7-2 TGTGCCAGCAGCTTACTCGCACAAGGAGGAAAACTGTTTTTT CASSLLAQGGKLFF
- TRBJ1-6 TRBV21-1 TGTGCCAGCAGCAAAGTCCGTGACAGGGGCTATAATTCACCCCTCCACTTT CASSKVRDRGYNSPLHF
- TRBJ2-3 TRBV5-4 TGTGCCAGCAGCCTGGTACAGTCTCAAGATACGCAGTATTTT CASSLVQSQDTQYF
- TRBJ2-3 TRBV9 TGTGCCAGCAGCGTAGTGAGCGGCACAGATACGCAGTATTTT CASSVVSGTDTQYF
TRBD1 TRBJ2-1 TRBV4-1 TGCGCCAGCAGCCCACACAGGGGTGGTGAGCAGTTCTTC CASSPHRGGEQFF
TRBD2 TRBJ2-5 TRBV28 TGTGCCAGCAGTCTAGCGGGAGGGCCCGTTGGAGAGACCCAGTACTTC CASSLAGGPVGETQYF
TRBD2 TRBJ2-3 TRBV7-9 TGTGCCAGCAGCTCTTACACTAGCGGGGGGCGGGGAGATACGCAGTATTTT CASSSYTSGGRGDTQYF
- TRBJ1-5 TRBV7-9 TGTTCCAGCAGCTACGCCGGGGGAGAGCTGGTGTCCCAGCATTTT CSSSYAGGELVSQHF